Sequencing of this T cell receptor beta chain was carried out in a study of cytomegalovirus exposure and HLA in healthy donors. Overall study: A subsequent analysis stated that the roughly 120 validation repertoires were run on the same platform as the 550 to 750 first-cohort repertoires.

The protocol was immunoSEQ multiplex PCR, while the TCRdb copy is restricted to in-frame clones and leaves out a portion. Altogether about 200,000 clones are present, 86% being singletons, with the ten largest covering more than 1.4%. This clone was counted a single time. Its antigen is as yet unknown. Trimming took 6 bases from V and 6 from J; bases not matched to a gene: 16. The V gene's germline CDR1 is LNHDA and CDR2 SQIVND (reference sequence). This CDR3 spans 19 amino acids. Study-wide results and limits: The investigators catalogued 150 to 200 TCR beta chains as cytomegalovirus-associated. In vitro testing confirmed a few CMV-associated chains as specific for CMV antigens. Most TCR sequences proved rare, with some public TCRs found in many donors.

The sample comprised PBMCs. The sequence derives from a woman aged 18-29 years in good health and CMV-seronegative. J is TRBJ2-1 and V is TRBV19; 14 bases match TRBD2. Here the CDR3 reads CASRRGLYGTSGSPNEQFF. In nucleotides, the CDR3 is TGTGCCAGTAGGAGAGGTTTATACGGGACTAGCGGGAGCCCCAATGAGCAGTTCTTC.